A single sample gave rise to the 28 T cell receptor beta chains below, sequenced in a study of blood T cell repertoires in COVID-19. The protocol was immunoSEQ multiplex PCR, while the TCRdb copy is restricted to in-frame clones and leaves out a portion. Of 250,000 to 300,000 clones listed, roughly 91% are singletons. The sample was peripheral blood. All receptors come from a man in his forties with acute or convalescent COVID-19.

The chain employs TRBV9 and TRBJ1-3; 9 bases map to TRBD1. This CDR3 spans 17 amino acids. Germline V gene lookup returns CDR1 SGDLS and CDR2 YYNGEE. The trim removed 0 bases at V and 4 bases at J, leaving 8 bases unmatched. Written as DNA, the CDR3 is TGTGCCAGCAGCGTAGCCGGGACAGGGTGGTCCGGAAACACCATATATTTT. Amino acid sequence: CASSVAGTGWSGNTIYF.

The chain couples TRBV24-1 to TRBJ1-1, with no clear D. CDR3 length: 11 residues. The ends were cut back, 11 bases at V and 0 bases at J, with 6 bases in the middle. Per germline, CDR1 KGHDR and CDR2 SFDVKD. The CDR3 DNA sequence: TGTGCCAGGCAATTGAACACTGAAGCTTTCTTT. Protein: CARQLNTEAFF.

The chain is built from TRBV19 and TRBJ1-5; TRBD1 might be the D (5 bases). Germline-derived CDR1 and CDR2 are LNHDA and SQIVND (reference sequence). The germline V and J ends were trimmed by 4 bases and 7 bases, with 8 bases remaining between them. The CDR3 has 12 residues. CDR3 in amino acids: CASSTGLQPQHF. The CDR3 DNA reads as TGTGCCAGTAGTACAGGGTTGCAGCCCCAGCATTTT.

The chain combines TRBV19 with TRBJ2-1; weak D call: TRBD1 (6 bases). Trimming removed 3 bases from V and 5 bases from J, with 11 bases in between. In germline, CDR1 is LNHDA, CDR2 SQIVND (reference sequence). The CDR3 loop spans 14 amino acids. The CDR3 nucleotides are TGTGCCAGTAGTATTTTAGGGGGAAACAATGAGCAGTTCTTC. It yields the protein CASSILGGNNEQFF.

The rearrangement uses TRBV30 and TRBJ2-3; D possibly corresponds to TRBD2 (6 bases). The CDR3 totals 15 residues. Germline V gives CDR1 GTSNPN, CDR2 SVGIG (reference sequence). Between the trimmed V and J ends, which lost 1 base and 2 bases, there was a span of 13 bases. The CDR3 bases are TGTGCCTGGAGTGGAAGGACTATATTCACAGATACGCAGTATTTT. Residues: CAWSGRTIFTDTQYF.

V is TRBV3-1 (or the pseudogene TRBV3-2) and J is TRBJ1-3; D might be TRBD1 (5 bases). The V and J ends lost 0 bases and 2 bases respectively, with 17 bases between them. Germline V gene sequence: CDR1 LGHDT, CDR2 YNNKEL (reference sequence). This CDR3 is built from 18 residues. The CDR3 bases are TGTGCCAGCAGCCAAGATATGGGACTGATTCGGGCTGGAAACACCATATATTTT. It codes for CASSQDMGLIRAGNTIYF.

V gene TRBV5-5 combines with J gene TRBJ2-4, with D possibly TRBD2 on 6 matching bases. From germline, CDR1 is SGHKS and CDR2 YYEKEE (reference sequence). V lost 2 bases to trimming and J lost 0 bases, with 9 bases between them. The CDR3 covers 15 residues. The CDR3 region is CASSLAGPAKNIQYF. CDR3 sequence (DNA): TGTGCCAGCAGCTTAGCGGGTCCAGCCAAAAACATTCAGTACTTC.

This chain links TRBV24-1 with TRBJ2-7; 12 bases are a match to TRBD1. Losses at the gene ends were 5 bases for V and 5 bases for J; bases not matched to a gene: 12. The CDR3 runs 17 residues. The V gene's germline CDR1 is KGHDR and CDR2 SFDVKD. The CDR3 loop reads CATSGPKSGQGADEQYF. DNA for the CDR3: TGTGCCACCAGTGGCCCCAAGTCGGGACAGGGGGCCGACGAGCAGTACTTC.

The CDR3, as DNA: TGTGCCAGCAGTTTCGGAGTGGGCGGGGGGCGATCCTACGAGCAGTACTTC. This encodes CASSFGVGGGRSYEQYF. V gene TRBV27 combines with J gene TRBJ2-7, with 8 bases matching TRBD2. After removal of 3 bases from V and 1 base from J, the junction contained 11 bases not matched to a gene. The CDR3 covers 17 residues. The V gene's germline CDR1 is MNHEY and CDR2 SMNVEV (reference sequence).

Worth noting for this clone: Other DNA sequences in the sample encode the same CDR3. The chain couples TRBV6-5 to TRBJ1-5; 10 bases match TRBD1. The CDR3 sequence is 13 residues long. Germline values: CDR1 MNHEY, CDR2 SVGAGI. J was trimmed by 4 bases and V by 6 bases; bases with no gene match: 0. In DNA form, the CDR3 reads TGTGCCAGCAGGGGACAGGGGAATCAGCCCCAGCATTTT. The encoded protein is CASRGQGNQPQHF.

This clone was counted a few times. The rearrangement uses TRBV6-1 and TRBJ2-7; D ambiguous. CDR3 size: 13 residues. Germline values: CDR1 MNHNS, CDR2 SASEGT. Trimming left V 2 bases short and J 3 bases short, with 8 bases between. CDR3 sequence (DNA): TGTGCCAGCAGTGAACCGGAGAACTACGAGCAGTACTTC. Amino acid sequence: CASSEPENYEQYF.

The gene calls are TRBV7-8 and TRBJ1-6, with 9 nucleotides matching TRBD1. Germline trimming cut 4 bases from V and 11 bases from J; bases unmatched to any gene: 6. The CDR3 contains 14 residues. Germline CDR1 SGHVS, CDR2 FQNEAQ. CDR3 in DNA: TGTGCCAGCAGCTCTGACAGGGGGATCGCACCCCTCCACTTT. Its translation is CASSSDRGIAPLHF.

With respect to this clone: Other nucleotide sequences from this sample produce the same CDR3. The rearrangement links TRBV7-2 to TRBJ2-7; TRBD1 is a possible D gene (6 bases). Germline loops: CDR1 SGHTA, CDR2 FQGNSA. This CDR3 spans 14 amino acids. With 1 base removed from V and 1 base from J, the gap between germline ends came to 8 bases. The CDR3 coding sequence is TGTGCCAGCAGCTTAGGAGGGGGTTCCTACGAGCAGTACTTC. Translated: CASSLGGGSYEQYF.

This clone occurred once. The genes are TRBV10-3 and TRBJ2-3; no definite D call. CDR1 ENHRY and CDR2 SYGVKD come from the germline V gene. The CDR3 totals 16 residues. V gave up 1 base and J gave up 0 bases, with 11 bases separating them. The CDR3, as DNA: TGTGCCATCAGTGAGTGGCGGAGCCCTAGCACAGATACGCAGTATTTT. Translating gives CAISEWRSPSTDTQYF.

The chain employs TRBV27 and TRBJ1-5, with 10 bases matching TRBD1. The V segment lost 0 bases and the J segment 7 bases; nucleotides outside the gene matches: 3. Germline V gene data show CDR1 as MNHEY and CDR2 as SMNVEV (reference sequence). The length of the CDR3 is 15 residues. The DNA of the CDR3 is TGTGCCAGCAGTTTATCGTTGACAGGGGGCCAGCCCCAGCATTTT. It translates to CASSLSLTGGQPQHF.

The chain has TRBV7-8 and TRBJ2-7; D is perhaps TRBD2 (6 bases). Germline CDR1 SGHVS, CDR2 FQNEAQ. CDR3 length: 16 residues. V lost 5 bases and J lost 2, with 19 bases in between. CDR3 sequence reads: CASSVVQGGRTYEQYF. Here the CDR3 DNA reads TGTGCCAGCAGCGTTGTTCAGGGAGGTAGAACCTACGAGCAGTACTTC. The entire variable domain, with the rest obtained from reference TRBV7-8 and TRBJ2-7, is as follows: GAGVSQSPRYKVAKRGQDVALRCDPISGHVSLFWYQQALGQGPEFLTYFQNEAQLDKSGLPSDRFFAERPEGSVSTLKIQRTQQEDSAVYLCASSVVQGGRTYEQYFGPGTRLTVT.

J is TRBJ2-7 and V is TRBV5-1; D gene unclear. The CDR3 is 14 amino acids. Trimming pared 2 bases from V and 2 bases from J, leaving 11 bases between. CDR1 SGHRS and CDR2 YFSETQ come from the germline V gene. The CDR3 DNA sequence: TGCGCCAGCAGCTTTTTTCAATCTACCTACGAGCAGTACTTC. Its protein product is CASSFFQSTYEQYF.

The V call is TRBV19, the J call TRBJ2-5, with D tentatively TRBD1 (5 bases). The CDR3 runs to 13 residues. Trimming left V 5 bases short and J 5 bases short, with 12 bases between. In germline, CDR1 is LNHDA, CDR2 SQIVND (reference sequence). CDR3 bases: TGTGCCAGTAGTGTGGGGCTGCAGGAGACCCAGTACTTC. This codes for CASSVGLQETQYF.

The chain uses TRBV18 and TRBJ1-2; possibly TRBD1 for D (5 bases). V lost 4 bases to trimming and J lost 0 bases, with 12 bases between them. CDR3 length: 15 amino acids. Germline CDR1 KGHSH, CDR2 LQKENI. The CDR3 region has the DNA TGTGCCAGCTCACTCCAGGGTGTCCCTAACTATGGCTACACCTTC. Its translation is CASSLQGVPNYGYTF. The complete variable domain, with remaining parts taken from reference TRBV18 and TRBJ1-2, reads NAGVMQNPRHLVRRRGQEARLRCSPMKGHSHVYWYRQLPEEGLKFMVYLQKENIIDESGMPKERFSAEFPKEGPSILRIQQVVRGDSAAYFCASSLQGVPNYGYTFGSGTRLTVV.

The chain recombines TRBV14 with TRBJ2-6; tentatively, D is TRBD1 (6 bases). The V and J ends lost 1 base and 2 bases respectively, with 15 bases between them. This CDR3 has 18 residues. Germline values: CDR1 SGHDN, CDR2 FVKESK. The CDR3 reads CASSQVSGGVAGANVLTF. As DNA, the CDR3 is TGTGCCAGCAGCCAAGTATCTGGGGGCGTTGCTGGGGCCAACGTCCTGACTTTC.

This clone was detected only once. The chain links TRBV29-1 to TRBJ2-7; 9 nucleotides align to TRBD2. Germline CDR1 SQVTM, CDR2 ANQGSEA. V shed 7 bases and J 2 bases; nucleotides not matched to a gene: 12. The CDR3 has 15 residues. In DNA, the CDR3 is TGCAGCGCCACGGGACTAGCATCCGCAACCTACGAGCAGTACTTC. Translation gives CSATGLASATYEQYF.

This chain joins TRBV11-3 and TRBJ1-1, with D possibly TRBD1 on 5 matching bases. The CDR3 is 13 residues long. CDR1 SGHNT and CDR2 YENEEA come from the germline V gene. Trimming removed 3 bases from V and 5 bases from J, with 10 bases in between. The CDR3 is CASSFVGGTEAFF. CDR3 DNA: TGTGCCAGCAGCTTTGTCGGGGGGACTGAAGCTTTCTTT.

V gene TRBV30 combines with J gene TRBJ2-1; 7 bases are a match to TRBD2. V shed 3 bases, J shed 1 base, and the junction held 3 bases outside the gene matches. The germline CDR1 and CDR2 sequences are GTSNPN and SVGIG (reference sequence). CDR3 length: 14 residues. The CDR3 protein is CAWSWDYSYNEQFF. CDR3 DNA: TGTGCCTGGAGCTGGGACTATTCCTACAATGAGCAGTTCTTC.

This clone was detected a few times. This sequence joins TRBV4-2 and TRBJ1-1; TRBD1 might be the D (6 bases). Trimming pared 4 bases from V and 3 bases from J, leaving 15 bases between. Per the germline V gene, CDR1 is LGHNA and CDR2 is YNFKEQ. The CDR3 has 15 residues. This chain's CDR3 is CASSPTDRRDTEAFF. In DNA form, the CDR3 reads TGTGCCAGCAGCCCGACGGACAGACGGGACACTGAAGCTTTCTTT.

The J gene is TRBJ1-2, the V gene TRBV7-2, with 7 bases matching TRBD1. Trimming cost V 5 bases and J 0 bases; bases outside gene matches: 6. The CDR3 has 15 amino acids. The germline V gene encodes CDR1 SGHTA and CDR2 FQGNSA. CDR3 sequence: CASSPDRVANYGYTF. DNA for the CDR3: TGTGCCAGCAGCCCCGACAGGGTAGCTAACTATGGCTACACCTTC.

This chain uses TRBV10-3 with TRBJ1-1; unclear D gene. Trimming stripped 5 bases from V and 2 bases from J, with 6 bases between. The length of the CDR3 is 12 residues. Germline-derived CDR1 and CDR2 are ENHRY and SYGVKD. CDR3 sequence: CAISRSNTEAFF. The CDR3 DNA reads as TGTGCCATCAGTAGAAGCAACACTGAAGCTTTCTTT.

This chain links TRBV14 with TRBJ2-7; 7 bases line up with TRBD1. CDR3 length: 14 amino acids. V lost 3 bases to trimming and J lost 2 bases; unmatched junction nucleotides: 4. The V gene's germline CDR1 is SGHDN and CDR2 FVKESK. The CDR3 DNA is TGTGCCAGCAGCCAGGCCGGGACAGCCTACGAGCAGTACTTC. Its translation is CASSQAGTAYEQYF. Complete variable domain (other parts from reference TRBV14 and TRBJ2-7): EAGVTQFPSHSVIEKGQTVTLRCDPISGHDNLYWYRRVMGKEIKFLLHFVKESKQDESGMPNNRFLAERTGGTYSTLKVQPAELEDSGVYFCASSQAGTAYEQYFGPGTRLTVT.

J is TRBJ2-3 and V is TRBV5-1; tentatively, D is TRBD1 (5 bases). The CDR3 is made up of 13 amino acids. In germline, CDR1 is SGHRS, CDR2 YFSETQ. V gave up 1 base and J gave up 6 bases, with 9 bases separating them. The CDR3 region has the DNA TGCGCCAGCAGCTTGCAGGGATCGGATACGCAGTATTTT. Its protein is CASSLQGSDTQYF.